This T cell receptor (beta chain) originates from a study of graft-versus-host responses after intestinal transplantation (dated by TCRdb to the early 2020s). About the study as a whole: Multivisceral, liver-intestinal, or isolated intestinal transplants were received by the recipients. Every recipient was given anti-thymocyte globulin induction, then maintenance tacrolimus and steroids for about three years. After intestinal transplantation, graft-versus-host and host-versus-graft alloreactive T cell clones in the graft, circulation and bone marrow were tracked using bulk TCR-beta CDR3 sequencing. To identify alloreactive clones, pre-transplant mixed lymphocyte reaction products were sequenced and compared with unstimulated pre-transplant donor and recipient T cells. A cohort of 20 to 25 intestinal transplant recipients, including one retransplant, was enrolled, and 3 patients lacking pretransplant specimens were excluded. A peak of at least 4% donor T cells among recipient peripheral blood mononuclear cells was the definition used for donor T cell macrochimerism. Instead of going to the commercial service, samples from a few later patients were sequenced in-house on an Illumina MiSeq and processed with MiXCR. The paper's findings and limits, for the study overall: High GvH to HvG T cell clonal ratios were observed in the allografts of patients with donor T cell macrochimerism. Early after transplant, peak levels of circulating GvH clones were associated with declines in HvG clones. Conclusions were limited by the relatively low number and heterogeneity of intestinal transplant patients. GvH clones were detected in recipient bone marrow, and some appeared earlier in ileal mucosa or blood, consistent with an intestinal mucosal origin.

Comments on this clone: Its antigen remains undetermined. No base qualities exist here, and no much larger clone lies one base off it.

Library creation used the immunoSEQ multiplex PCR assay. For most patients, high-throughput TCR-beta CDR3 sequencing of genomic DNA was performed by Adaptive Biotechnologies. In the original analysis: TCR sequencing data for roughly 18 patients were retrieved from Adaptive's ImmunoSEQ software; a few other patients were processed with MiXCR and VDJtools. CDR3 nucleotide sequences shared between donor and recipient were removed because their origin could not be assigned. To count as alloreactive, a clone needed at least 2-fold expansion over unstimulated cells and a minimum CFSE-low frequency of 0.002% (template counts) or 0.001% (read counts). Clones were considered mappable if detected in sequenced pre-transplant spleen, lymph node, or MLR CFSE-low populations of the donor or recipient. Cumulative frequency of alloreactive clones was calculated as a percentage of all sequences weighted by copy number. What TCRdb holds here is the immuneACCESS table cut down to in-frame rearrangements. Part of the clones is not present; checked against another copy, under half of the missing clones reflect an unresolved V gene, and the others are unexplained. For V, J and clone size, that table is used; D and trimming come from the DNA. The sample table contains under 20,000 clones; only one count was recorded for 70% to 90% of them. In total, the top ten clones hold 6% to 8.5% of the sample.

The CDR3 runs 14 residues from the cysteine to the phenylalanine. The entry retains the CDR3 DNA only, 42 bases that are in frame from base 1. Between the V and J ends, shortened by 3 bases and 7 bases respectively, the junction contains 16 bases. CDR1 and CDR2 were assigned from the germline V gene as MDHEN and SYDVKM. Bone marrow was aspirated after transplant from the posterior iliac crest or another site chosen by the physician. The TCR was taken from a human patient who received an intestinal transplant, so some T cells may come from the graft donor. This material consisted of bone marrow, taken nearly 130 days after intestinal transplantation. The chain is made from TRBV28 and TRBJ2-7, and the D gene may be TRBD2, 6 bases matching. The CDR3 reads CASSFFAAEGEQYF. The sequenced DNA is TGTGCCAGCAGTTTCTTCGCCGCGGAGGGGGAGCAGTACTTC.